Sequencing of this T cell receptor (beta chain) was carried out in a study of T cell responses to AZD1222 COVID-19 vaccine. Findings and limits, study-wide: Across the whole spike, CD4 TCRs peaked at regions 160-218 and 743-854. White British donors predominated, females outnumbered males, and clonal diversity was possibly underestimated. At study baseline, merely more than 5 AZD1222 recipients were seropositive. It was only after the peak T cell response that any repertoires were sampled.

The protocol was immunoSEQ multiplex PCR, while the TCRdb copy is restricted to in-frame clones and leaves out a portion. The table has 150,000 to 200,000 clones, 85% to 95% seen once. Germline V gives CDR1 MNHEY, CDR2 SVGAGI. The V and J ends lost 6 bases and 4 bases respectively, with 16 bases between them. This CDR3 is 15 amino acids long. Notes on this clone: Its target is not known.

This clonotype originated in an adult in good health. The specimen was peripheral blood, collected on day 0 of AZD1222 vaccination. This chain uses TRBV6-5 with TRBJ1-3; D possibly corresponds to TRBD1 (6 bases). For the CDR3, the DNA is TGTGCCAGCAGCCTAAGGGACACAGCCGGAAACACCATATATTTT. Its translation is CASSLRDTAGNTIYF.